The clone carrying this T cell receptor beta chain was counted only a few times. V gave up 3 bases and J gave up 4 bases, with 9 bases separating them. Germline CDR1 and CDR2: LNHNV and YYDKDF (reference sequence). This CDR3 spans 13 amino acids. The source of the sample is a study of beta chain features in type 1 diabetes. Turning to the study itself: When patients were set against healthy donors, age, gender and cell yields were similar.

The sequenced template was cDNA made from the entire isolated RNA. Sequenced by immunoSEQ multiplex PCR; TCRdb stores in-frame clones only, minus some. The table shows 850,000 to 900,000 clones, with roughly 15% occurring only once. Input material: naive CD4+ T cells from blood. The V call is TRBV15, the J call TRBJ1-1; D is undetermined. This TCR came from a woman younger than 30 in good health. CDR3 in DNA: TGTGCCACCAGCAGCAGATTTGGCACTGAAGCTTTCTTT. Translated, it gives CATSSRFGTEAFF.